The 8 T cell receptor beta chains presented below share a single source sample, sequenced in a study of glioma-infiltrating T cells after dendritic cell vaccination. TCRdb's copy holds only in-frame clones and misses some; the assay was immunoSEQ multiplex PCR. Found here are tens of thousands of clones, 85% to 90% of them singletons; the top ten hold 15% to 17%. Material: blood, obtained before dendritic cell vaccination. These receptors came from a human donor with glioblastoma.

The chain employs TRBV18 and TRBJ2-1, with TRBD2 as a possible D gene (5 bases). CDR1 KGHSH and CDR2 LQKENI come from the germline V gene. The length of the CDR3 is 13 residues. Trimming left V 2 bases short and J 7 bases short, with 9 bases between. The CDR3 DNA reads as TGTGCCAGCTCACCAACTAGAATTAATGAGCAGTTCTTC. This gives the protein CASSPTRINEQFF.

The J gene is TRBJ1-2, the V gene TRBV20-1, with a weak D call TRBD1 (5 bases). Looked up from germline, CDR1 is DFQATT and CDR2 is SNEGSKA (reference sequence). The V and J ends lost 8 bases and 6 bases respectively, with 13 bases between them. CDR3 size: 11 residues. CDR3 nucleotide sequence: TGCAGTCCTCATAAAGGGGATGGCTACACCTTC. It is translated as CSPHKGDGYTF.

V is TRBV15 and J is TRBJ1-5, with a weak D call TRBD1 (6 bases). The CDR3 is made up of 16 amino acids. Trimming cost V 0 bases and J 2 bases, with 11 bases left between them. The germline CDR1 and CDR2 sequences are LNHNV and YYDKDF (reference sequence). Here the CDR3 reads CATSREAGGGNQPQHF. The CDR3 DNA is TGTGCCACCAGCAGAGAGGCGGGGGGCGGCAATCAGCCCCAGCATTTT.

Only one count was recorded for this clone. The rearrangement joins TRBV27 to TRBJ1-3; unclear D gene. V lost 5 bases and J lost 3, with 8 bases in between. This CDR3 has 13 amino acids. CDR1 and CDR2 from the germline V gene are MNHEY and SMNVEV (reference sequence). CDR3 nucleotide sequence: TGTGCCAGCAGTCTGGAGATTGGAAACACCATATATTTT. This encodes CASSLEIGNTIYF.

This sequence joins TRBV28 and TRBJ2-7, with D uncertain. Trimming pared 1 base from V and 2 bases from J, leaving 3 bases between. The CDR3 loop spans 12 amino acids. Germline V gene lookup returns CDR1 MDHEN and CDR2 SYDVKM. DNA for the CDR3: TGTGCCAGCAGTTTATCGGCCTACGAGCAGTACTTC. Its protein is CASSLSAYEQYF.

The rearrangement joins TRBV7-2 to TRBJ1-5; 7 bases agree with TRBD1. Germline-derived CDR1 and CDR2 are SGHTA and FQGNSA. Trimming cost V 4 bases and J 4 bases; bases outside gene matches: 4. The CDR3 contains 14 residues. The CDR3 sequence: CASSSGTVNQPQHF. The CDR3 region has the DNA TGTGCCAGCAGCTCAGGGACAGTGAATCAGCCCCAGCATTTT.

This rearrangement joins TRBV5-1 to TRBJ1-2; 7 bases align to TRBD1. Trimming took 0 bases from V and 3 from J; bases not matched to a gene: 5. This CDR3 is built from 15 residues. Germline assignment: CDR1 SGHRS and CDR2 YFSETQ. In nucleotides, the CDR3 is TGCGCCAGCAGCTTGGAGCCCAGGGGGGACTATGGCTACACCTTC. Its protein is CASSLEPRGDYGYTF.

V is TRBV9 and J is TRBJ1-5; 10 nucleotides line up with TRBD1. This CDR3 comprises 14 residues. Germline V gene lookup returns CDR1 SGDLS and CDR2 YYNGEE. Germline trimming cut 3 bases from V and 6 bases from J; bases unmatched to any gene: 3. The DNA of the CDR3 is TGTGCCAGCAGCGCGACAGGGGGCGGTCAGCCCCAGCATTTT. Amino acids: CASSATGGGQPQHF.